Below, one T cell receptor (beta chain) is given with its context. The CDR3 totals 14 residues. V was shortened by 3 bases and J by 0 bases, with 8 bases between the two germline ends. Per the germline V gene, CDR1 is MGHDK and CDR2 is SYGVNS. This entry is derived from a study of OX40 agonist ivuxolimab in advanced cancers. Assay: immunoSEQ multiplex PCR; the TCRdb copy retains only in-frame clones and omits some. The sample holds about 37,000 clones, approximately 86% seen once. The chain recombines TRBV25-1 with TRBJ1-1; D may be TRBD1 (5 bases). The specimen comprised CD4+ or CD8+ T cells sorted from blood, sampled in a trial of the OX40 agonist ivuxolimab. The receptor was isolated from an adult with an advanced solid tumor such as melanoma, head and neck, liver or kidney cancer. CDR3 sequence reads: CASSDRGLNTEAFF. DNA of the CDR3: TGTGCCAGCAGTGACCGGGGACTGAACACTGAAGCTTTCTTT.